This T cell receptor beta chain emerged from a study of shared clonotypes between healthy human individuals. A word on this clone: Its antigen is currently unknown.

The CDR3 is made up of 14 amino acids. Germline-derived CDR1 and CDR2 are SGHTA and FQGTGA. After removal of 5 bases from V and 5 bases from J, the junction contained 7 bases not matched to a gene. Execution of the assay was at deep level. Clones were read by immunoSEQ multiplex PCR, and TCRdb kept only the in-frame ones, dropping some. There are under 2,500,000 clones in the sample; around 95% occur only once, and less than 0.15% lies in the top ten. Both subsets, CD45RA+ naive and CD45RA-negative memory, were split from the CD4+ cells. Study observations and caveats: The naive CD4 repertoires of several donors were compared, and 5% to 6.5% of clonotypes were shared. Unshared clonotypes carried lower generation probabilities than those common to all four donors.

The source of this sequence is a man aged 18-30 years in good health. The specimen sequenced was naive CD4+ T cells sorted from blood. Noted subset: CD45RA+ positively selected. The rearrangement links TRBV7-3 to TRBJ2-7, with 9 bases that match TRBD1. Written as DNA, the CDR3 is TGTGCCAGCAGCCCCACGGGGACAGGGAACGAGCAGTACTTC. It translates to CASSPTGTGNEQYF.